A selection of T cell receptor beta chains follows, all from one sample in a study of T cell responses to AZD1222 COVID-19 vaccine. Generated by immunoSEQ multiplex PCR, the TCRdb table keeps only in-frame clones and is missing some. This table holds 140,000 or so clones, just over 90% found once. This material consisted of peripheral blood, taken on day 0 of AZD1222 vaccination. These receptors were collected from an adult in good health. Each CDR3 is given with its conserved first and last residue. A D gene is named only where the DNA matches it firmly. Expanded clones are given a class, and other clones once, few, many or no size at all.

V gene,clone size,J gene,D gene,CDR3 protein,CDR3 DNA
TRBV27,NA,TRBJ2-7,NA,CASSLTGTLPYEQYF,TGTGCCAGCAGTCTAACCGGGACATTGCCCTACGAGCAGTACTTC
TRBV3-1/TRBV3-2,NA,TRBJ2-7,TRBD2,CASSQDWGSGGSSYEQYF,TGTGCCAGCAGCCAAGATTGGGGTAGCGGGGGGAGCTCCTACGAGCAGTACTTC
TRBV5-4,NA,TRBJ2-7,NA,CASSLARGWEQYF,TGTGCCAGCAGCTTGGCCCGAGGGTGGGAGCAGTACTTC
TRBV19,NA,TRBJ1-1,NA,CASRALLGSGTEAFF,TGTGCCAGTAGGGCGTTGTTGGGGTCGGGCACTGAAGCTTTCTTT
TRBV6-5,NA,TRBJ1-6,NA,CASSYSQVYNSPLHF,TGTGCCAGCAGTTACTCTCAGGTCTATAATTCACCCCTCCACTTT
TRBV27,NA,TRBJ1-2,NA,CASSLTRLNYGYTF,TGTGCCAGCAGTCTCACGAGGCTGAACTATGGCTACACCTTC
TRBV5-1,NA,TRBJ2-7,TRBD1,CASSQGTGGYEQYF,TGCGCCAGCAGTCAAGGGACAGGGGGCTACGAGCAGTACTTC
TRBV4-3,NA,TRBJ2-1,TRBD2,CASSQSGGALNEQFF,TGCGCCAGCAGCCAAAGCGGGGGGGCTTTAAATGAGCAGTTCTTC
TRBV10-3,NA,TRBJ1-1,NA,CAISERQSLNTEAFF,TGTGCCATCAGTGAGCGTCAGTCTCTGAACACTGAAGCTTTCTTT
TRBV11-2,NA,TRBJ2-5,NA,CASSLQETQYF,TGTGCCAGCAGCCTCCAAGAGACCCAGTACTTC
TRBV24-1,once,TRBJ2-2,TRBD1,CATSGAGTGNTGELFF,TGTGCCACCAGTGGTGCCGGGACAGGGAACACCGGGGAGCTGTTTTTT
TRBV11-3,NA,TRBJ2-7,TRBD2,CASSSRLAGGRDEQYF,TGTGCCAGCAGCTCGCGACTAGCGGGGGGCCGCGACGAGCAGTACTTC
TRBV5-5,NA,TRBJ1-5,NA,CASSLAPGNQPQHF,TGTGCCAGCAGCTTGGCCCCGGGGAATCAGCCCCAGCATTTT
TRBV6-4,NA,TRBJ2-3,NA,CASSGSLSSTDTQYF,TGTGCCAGCAGTGGGTCACTTTCCAGCACAGATACGCAGTATTTT
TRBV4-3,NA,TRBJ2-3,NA,CASSQGWGSTDTQYF,TGCGCCAGCAGCCAAGGATGGGGGAGCACAGATACGCAGTATTTT
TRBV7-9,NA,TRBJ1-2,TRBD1,CASSLGTGYGYTF,TGTGCCAGCAGCCTAGGGACAGGGTACGGCTACACCTTC
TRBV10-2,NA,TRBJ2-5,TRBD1,CATLIRQGETQYF,TGCGCCACGCTCATTCGACAGGGGGAGACCCAGTACTTC
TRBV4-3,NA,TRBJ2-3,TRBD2,CASSQTRLAGSTDTQYF,TGCGCCAGCAGCCAAACCAGACTAGCGGGGAGCACAGATACGCAGTATTTT
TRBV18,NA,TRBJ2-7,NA,CASSPQEGAGEQYF,TGTGCCAGCTCACCACAGGAGGGGGCTGGGGAGCAGTACTTC
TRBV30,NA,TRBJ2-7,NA,CAWSVQVAYEQYF,TGTGCCTGGAGTGTGCAGGTTGCCTACGAGCAGTACTTC
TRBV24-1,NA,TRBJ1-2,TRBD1,CATAGQGAGGYTF,TGTGCCACCGCTGGACAGGGGGCTGGTGGCTACACCTTC
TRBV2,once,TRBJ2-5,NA,CASSEQGETQYF,TGTGCCAGCAGTGAGCAGGGGGAGACCCAGTACTTC
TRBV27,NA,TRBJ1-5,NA,CASSLFGFGNQPQHF,TGTGCCAGCAGTTTATTCGGATTCGGCAATCAGCCCCAGCATTTT
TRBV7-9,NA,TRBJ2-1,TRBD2,CASSPSVAGASYNEQFF,TGTGCCAGCAGCCCCAGTGTAGCGGGGGCCTCCTACAATGAGCAGTTCTTC
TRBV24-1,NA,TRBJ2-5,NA,CATSDPSWGETQYF,TGTGCCACCAGTGATCCCAGTTGGGGAGAGACCCAGTACTTC
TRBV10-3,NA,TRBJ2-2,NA,CAISSLGAVTGELFF,TGTGCCATCAGTTCTCTAGGGGCAGTGACCGGGGAGCTGTTTTTT
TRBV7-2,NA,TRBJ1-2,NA,CASSLDGSGTNYGYTF,TGTGCCAGCAGCTTAGACGGGTCAGGTACTAACTATGGCTACACCTTC